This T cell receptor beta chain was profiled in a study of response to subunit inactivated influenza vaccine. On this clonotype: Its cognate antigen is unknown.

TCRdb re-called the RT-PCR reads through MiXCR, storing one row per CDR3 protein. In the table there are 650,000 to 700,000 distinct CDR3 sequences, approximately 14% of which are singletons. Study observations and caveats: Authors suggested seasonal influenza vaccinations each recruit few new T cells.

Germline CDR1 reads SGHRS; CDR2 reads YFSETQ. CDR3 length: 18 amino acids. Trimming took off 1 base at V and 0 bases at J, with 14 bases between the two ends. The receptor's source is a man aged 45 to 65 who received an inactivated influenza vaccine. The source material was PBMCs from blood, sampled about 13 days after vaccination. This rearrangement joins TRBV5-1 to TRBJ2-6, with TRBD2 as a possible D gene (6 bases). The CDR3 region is CASSLLGGASSGANVLTF. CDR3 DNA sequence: TGCGCCAGCAGCTTGTTAGGCGGGGCCTCCTCTGGGGCCAACGTCCTGACTTTC.